The 14 T cell receptor beta chains below were found in one sample sequenced in a study of tumor and adjacent non-tumor tissue in lung cancer. Three rounds of nested PCR, following a modified ARM-PCR protocol, produced the TCRbeta library. MiXCR was run by TCRdb on the multiplex PCR reads, yielding one entry per CDR3 protein. This sample has some 100,000 distinct CDR3 sequences, with about 60% found just once. No cell sorting was done before RNA was extracted from the tissue. The normal lung tissue was taken more than 3 cm from the tumor edge. The sample consisted of distant non-tumor lung tissue. These receptors all stem from a man in his thirties or forties with non-small cell lung cancer.

This clonotype has just a few counts. CDR3 DNA sequence: TGTGCCAGCACCAGACTAGTGTCCGCCGGGGAGCTGTTTTTT. Amino acids: CASTRLVSAGELFF. This sequence joins TRBV7-8 and TRBJ2-2; possible D gene TRBD2, 6 bases. The CDR3 sequence is 14 residues long. Germline assignment: CDR1 SGHVS and CDR2 FQNEAQ. Trimming removed 7 bases from V and 6 bases from J, with 15 bases in between.

V is TRBV20-1 and J is TRBJ2-3; maybe TRBD2 (6 bases). The germline V and J ends were trimmed by 0 bases and 15 bases, with 28 bases remaining between them. This CDR3 has 16 amino acids. In germline, CDR1 is DFQATT, CDR2 SNEGSKA (reference sequence). CDR3 residues: CSARDFQRAGDMGYYF. DNA of the CDR3: TGCAGTGCTAGAGATTTCCAGCGGGCTGGCGATATGGGGTACTATTTT.

A single count supports this clonotype. A junction end diverges from the germline sequence, so it may reflect a read error. The V and J genes are TRBV20-1 and TRBJ2-3; TRBD1 might be the D (5 bases). Germline V gene data show CDR1 as DFQATT and CDR2 as SNEGSKA (reference sequence). This CDR3 contains 14 residues. This chain's CDR3 is CSARTEWGTDTQYF. In DNA form, the CDR3 reads TGCAGTGCTAGAACGGAGTGGGGCACGGATACGCAGTATTTT.

This clonotype was observed many times. The V gene is TRBV20-1, the J gene TRBJ2-3; TRBD1 aligns across 7 bases. The germline gives CDR1 DFQATT, CDR2 SNEGSKA (reference sequence). This CDR3 region has 14 residues. The V gene end was trimmed by 5 bases and the J gene end by 6 bases; junction bases not matched to a gene: 11. CDR3 protein: CSAAPRAGGDTQYF. The CDR3 DNA follows: TGCAGTGCTGCCCCCCGGGCAGGGGGTGATACGCAGTATTTT.

J is TRBJ1-1 and V is TRBV7-9, with D maybe TRBD1 (5 bases). CDR1 SEHNR and CDR2 FQNEAQ come from the germline V gene (reference sequence). V was shortened by 5 bases and J by 3 bases, with 16 bases between the two germline ends. The CDR3 is 15 amino acids. In DNA form, the CDR3 reads TGTGCCAGCAGCCCCCCGACAGAGCGACACACTGAAGCTTTCTTT. Amino acid sequence: CASSPPTERHTEAFF.

Comments on this clonotype: Because the CDR3 is missing its conserved closing phenylalanine or tryptophan, this is likely a read error. Because the CDR3's place on the DNA is in doubt, the DNA is left out and the CDR3 is given as listed by TCRdb. The rearrangement uses TRBV6-2 or TRBV6-3 and TRBJ2-1; the table names TRBD1, a call not compared with the DNA. Germline CDR1 reads MNHEY; CDR2 reads SVGEGT. The length of the CDR3 is 16 amino acids, counting both ends. The CDR3 region is CASSYSGEGAVNEQFL.

This clonotype was found once. This is likely a read error, given that the CDR3 carries no conserved phenylalanine or tryptophan at its end. The chain carries TRBV12-3 or TRBV12-4 and TRBJ2-7; 9 positions agree with TRBD1. CDR3 length: 14 residues. The CDR3 here is CSSSLQGASYEQYL. The CDR3 DNA sequence: TGTTCCAGCAGTTTACAGGGGGCCTCCTACGAGCAGTACCTC.

A remark on this clonotype: An end of the junction differs from the germline gene, which may be a read error. V and J are TRBV6-2 or TRBV6-3 and TRBJ2-7; D possibly corresponds to TRBD1 (6 bases). CDR1 MNHEY and CDR2 SVGEGT come from the germline V gene. The CDR3 is 14 amino acids. The DNA of the CDR3 is TGTGCCAGCGGCGATCGGACAGCACCCTACGAGCAGTATTTC. Protein: CASGDRTAPYEQYF.

On this clonotype: Germline and junction disagree at one end, which may indicate a read error. The chain is built from TRBV6-5 and TRBJ2-1; 8 nucleotides line up with TRBD2. CDR3 size: 13 residues. Germline V lookup: CDR1 MNHEY, CDR2 SVGAGI. The CDR3 DNA is TGTGCCAGCTCACCAGCGGGGGACAATGAGCAGTTCTTT. Translation gives CASSPAGDNEQFF.

The chain joins TRBV12-3 or TRBV12-4 to TRBJ2-2; 10 nucleotides match TRBD2. With 3 bases clipped from V and 5 bases from J, the junction kept 6 bases outside the gene matches. The CDR3 loop spans 16 amino acids. The CDR3 sequence: CASSFLAGVCTGELFF. CDR3 nucleotide sequence: TGTGCCAGCAGTTTCCTAGCGGGGGTTTGTACCGGGGAGCTGTTTTTT.

The J gene is TRBJ2-2, the V gene TRBV20-1, with D possibly TRBD2 on 7 matching bases. The CDR3 has 17 amino acids. The V gene's germline CDR1 is DFQATT and CDR2 SNEGSKA (reference sequence). Trimming took off 2 bases at V and 7 bases at J, with 23 bases between the two ends. CDR3 DNA: TGCAGTGCTAGAACCGGAGCCGGGGGGCGCTGGGACGGGGAGCTGTTTTTT. Its protein product is CSARTGAGGRWDGELFF.

Comment on this clonotype: One end of the junction fails to match germline, which may point to a read error. This chain connects TRBV11-2 to TRBJ2-1; D unclear. Germline-derived CDR1 and CDR2 are SGHAT and FQNNGV. The CDR3 consists of 11 residues. CDR3 protein: CASSLHNEQFF. CDR3 sequence (DNA): TGTGCCAGCAGCCTCCACAATGAGCAATTCTTC.

The chain employs TRBV6-5 and TRBJ1-6, with TRBD1 matching 7 bases. V lost 9 bases and J lost 3; bases outside the gene matches: 11. The CDR3 has 16 residues. CDR1 is MNHEY, CDR2 SVGAGI, per germline. The CDR3 sequence: CASGEQGNHYNSPLHF. The CDR3 DNA is TGTGCCAGTGGGGAACAGGGGAACCACTATAATTCACCCCTCCACTTT.

In regard to this clonotype: A read error is possible here, since a much larger clone lies one base away. Since the CDR3 does not end with the conserved phenylalanine or tryptophan, this likely comes from a read error. The gene calls are TRBV12-3 or TRBV12-4 and TRBJ1-2; D not resolved. Trimming took off 5 bases at V and 2 bases at J, with 12 bases between the two ends. CDR3 length: 14 residues. The CDR3 DNA follows: TGTGCCAGCAGTCCCGGTAGGATGAACTATGGCTACACCGTC. It codes for CASSPGRMNYGYTV.